The source of this T cell receptor (beta chain) is a study of CD8+ T cells in alopecia areata. Whole-study results and caveats: Tofacitinib significantly lowered scalp clonality and expanded CD8+ clones among the top 100. Normal skin's resident alphabeta T cells are also sequenced in scalp samples.

The germline CDR1 and CDR2 sequences are SGHRS and YFSETQ. With 6 bases removed from V and 5 bases from J, the gap between germline ends came to 14 bases. The CDR3 consists of 13 residues. This clone came up once. What it binds is unknown. Following RNA extraction, reverse transcription yielded cDNA that acted as the sequencing template. Using immunoSEQ multiplex PCR, the repertoire was profiled, and TCRdb retains in-frame clones only, with some absent. Here the sample spans 180,000 or so clones, roughly 46% being singletons. Treatment defined: oral pan-JAK inhibitor, 5-10 mg twice daily. PBMC-derived CD4+ and CD8+ T cells were sorted.

V and J are TRBV5-1 and TRBJ1-1; D is perhaps TRBD1 (6 bases). This sequence was found in a human donor with alopecia areata. Sequences were derived from CD8+ T cells sorted from blood, sampled at week 52, from a patient treated with tofacitinib. The CDR3 region is CASNAARGTEAFF. Written as DNA, the CDR3 is TGCGCCAGCAACGCCGCCAGGGGAACTGAAGCTTTCTTT.